This T cell receptor beta chain is drawn from a study of T cell responses to AZD1222 COVID-19 vaccine. Points from the study as a whole: Most donors were white British and more were female, and clonal diversity was possibly underestimated. Sampling that yielded the repertoires occurred only after the peak T cell response. Across spike, vaccine-associated CD4 TCRs were found, dominant at 160-218 and 743-854.

Per germline, CDR1 MDHEN and CDR2 SYDVKM. This CDR3 region has 16 residues. V dropped 2 bases and J dropped 3; count of bases not matched to a gene: 7. The repertoire was sequenced with immunoSEQ multiplex PCR; TCRdb's copy has only in-frame clones and lacks some. The sample holds about 35,000 clones, roughly 90% seen once. Turning to this clone: The target antigen is unknown.

The J gene is TRBJ1-1, the V gene TRBV28, with 9 bases fitting TRBD1. Sample: peripheral blood, taken on day 0 of AZD1222 vaccination. This TCR came from an adult in good health. The CDR3 DNA reads as TGTGCCAGCAGTTTACGAGGGACAGGGAGGGACACTGAAGCTTTCTTT. It codes for CASSLRGTGRDTEAFF.